These 24 T cell receptor beta chains came from one sample sequenced in a study of shared T cell receptors in the human thymus. Repertoires were generated with immunoSEQ multiplex PCR, while TCRdb's copy carries only in-frame clones and drops some. The table includes hundreds of thousands of clones, roughly 74% detected once. These data are also associated with another study on human thymus T cells.

Sequences were obtained from thymocytes. The receptors stem from a boy less than two years old with a congenital heart defect.

CDR3 residues: CASSDSSAGELFF. The CDR3 DNA is TGTGCCAGCAGTGACTCTAGCGCCGGGGAGCTGTTTTTT. The chain employs TRBV6-4 and TRBJ2-2, with D possibly matching TRBD2 (5 bases). This CDR3 contains 13 residues. Germline CDR1 MRHNA, CDR2 SNTAGT. With 0 bases removed from V and 6 bases from J, the gap between germline ends came to 5 bases.

The chain recombines TRBV10-3 with TRBJ2-1; D is perhaps TRBD2 (6 bases). The CDR3 is made up of 13 amino acids. V was clipped by 5 bases and J by 8 bases, with 13 bases between them. Germline V lookup: CDR1 ENHRY, CDR2 SYGVKD. The CDR3: CAISRARGDEQFF. The CDR3 bases are TGTGCCATCAGTCGTGCTCGCGGGGATGAGCAGTTCTTC.

The chain couples TRBV6-5 to TRBJ1-2; TRBD1 is a possible D gene (6 bases). The V and J ends lost 7 bases and 8 bases respectively, with 17 bases between them. Germline V lookup: CDR1 MNHEY, CDR2 SVGAGI. The CDR3 runs 13 residues. The CDR3 nucleotides read TGTGCCAGCATCTCACAGGGAGGGCCCGGCTACACCTTC. Its translation: CASISQGGPGYTF.

The rearrangement uses TRBV18 and TRBJ1-3, with TRBD1 matching over 9 bases. The germline CDR1 and CDR2 sequences are KGHSH and LQKENI. This CDR3 comprises 15 residues. J was trimmed by 8 bases and V by 3 bases; bases with no gene match: 8. CDR3 DNA: TGTGCCAGCTCACCCCGGGACAGGGAAGTGGACACCATATATTTT. Translation gives CASSPRDREVDTIYF.

J is TRBJ2-1 and V is TRBV29-1, with TRBD2 matching 10 bases. This CDR3 is built from 17 residues. CDR1 is SQVTM, CDR2 ANQGSEA, per germline. With V trimmed by 5 bases and J by 0 bases, 10 bases remained unmatched. The CDR3 DNA is TGCAGCGTTTTTGAGACTAGCGGGCCGAGCTCCTACAATGAGCAGTTCTTC. The encoded protein is CSVFETSGPSSYNEQFF.

This clone was seen just once. V is TRBV11-3 and J is TRBJ1-1, with D tentatively TRBD1 (6 bases). This CDR3 has 14 amino acids. CDR1 and CDR2 (germline): SGHNT, YENEEA. V lost 2 bases to trimming and J lost 7 bases, with 14 bases between them. The CDR3: CASSLIRNRDEAFF. For the CDR3, the DNA is TGTGCCAGCAGCTTAATTCGAAACAGGGATGAAGCTTTCTTT.

The chain recombines TRBV28 with TRBJ2-7; 10 positions agree with TRBD2. This CDR3 has 18 residues. V gave up 5 bases and J gave up 7 bases; unmatched junction bases: 20. Germline CDR1 reads MDHEN; CDR2 reads SYDVKM. CDR3 in DNA: TGTGCCAGCAGTCACTCGGGACTAGCGCCGGGATGGGGGTGGGAGCAGTACTTC. This sequence encodes CASSHSGLAPGWGWEQYF.

The chain is built from TRBV29-1 and TRBJ1-1; TRBD1 matches at 8 bases. The germline CDR1 and CDR2 sequences are SQVTM and ANQGSEA. J gave up 1 base and V 6 bases, and 10 bases lay outside the gene matches. The CDR3 loop spans 15 amino acids. The CDR3 protein is CSVQRRDRRNTEAFF. For the CDR3, the DNA is TGCAGCGTACAGAGGAGGGACAGGAGGAACACTGAAGCTTTCTTT. The complete variable domain, with remaining parts taken from reference TRBV29-1 and TRBJ1-1, reads SAVISQKPSRDICQRGTSLTIQCQVDSQVTMMFWYRQQPGQSLTLIATANQGSEATYESGFVIDKFPISRPNLTFSTLTVSNMSPEDSSIYLCSVQRRDRRNTEAFFGQGTRLTVV.

This rearrangement joins TRBV19 to TRBJ1-2, with TRBD1 as a possible D gene (5 bases). The CDR3 is made up of 13 amino acids. The V and J ends lost 3 bases and 7 bases respectively, with 12 bases between them. From germline, CDR1 is LNHDA and CDR2 SQIVND (reference sequence). CDR3 sequence: CASSIVRVLGYTF. CDR3 DNA sequence: TGTGCCAGTAGTATTGTCAGGGTCCTTGGCTACACCTTC.

CDR3 sequence reads: CASSEHPGTGVGYTF. CDR3 bases: TGTGCCAGCAGTGAACATCCCGGGACAGGGGTGGGCTACACCTTC. The rearrangement joins TRBV6-1 to TRBJ1-2, with 10 nucleotides matching TRBD1. Unmatched junction bases numbered 8, after V lost 2 bases and J lost 8 bases. Germline V lookup: CDR1 MNHNS, CDR2 SASEGT. This CDR3 is built from 15 residues.

The CDR3 DNA reads as TGTGCCAGCAGTTTAGTAGGGGGCAGGAATGAAAAACTGTTTTTT. Translated, it gives CASSLVGGRNEKLFF. The chain is built from TRBV2 and TRBJ1-4, with 7 bases identical to TRBD1. CDR3 length: 15 residues. V shed 5 bases, J shed 5 bases, and the junction held 8 bases outside the gene matches. CDR1 and CDR2 from the germline V gene are SNHLY and FYNNEI.

V gene TRBV6-4 combines with J gene TRBJ2-5, with 11 bases lining up with TRBD2. Germline CDR1 reads MRHNA; CDR2 reads SNTAGT. There are 15 residues in the CDR3. The V gene end was trimmed by 0 bases and the J gene end by 9 bases; junction bases not matched to a gene: 6. The CDR3 protein is CASSDSIPSGRPQYF. The CDR3 DNA sequence: TGTGCCAGCAGTGACTCGATCCCTAGCGGGAGGCCCCAGTACTTC.

The V gene is TRBV5-4, the J gene TRBJ1-2; 9 bases map to TRBD1. Germline V gene lookup returns CDR1 SGHNT and CDR2 YYREEE (reference sequence). The junction had 4 bases not matched to a gene; V was cut back by 3 bases and J by 4 bases. The CDR3 spans 14 residues. In nucleotides, the CDR3 is TGTGCCAGCAGCTCGCGGGACAGGGCCTATGGCTACACCTTC. This translates into CASSSRDRAYGYTF.

The chain is built from TRBV7-9 and TRBJ1-2; D perhaps matches TRBD1 (6 bases). The V and J ends lost 5 bases and 0 bases respectively, with 22 bases between them. CDR1 SEHNR and CDR2 FQNEAQ come from the germline V gene (reference sequence). CDR3 size: 18 residues. The CDR3: CASSLSSLGAYPNYGYTF. CDR3 in DNA: TGTGCCAGCAGCCTCTCAAGCCTGGGGGCGTACCCTAACTATGGCTACACCTTC.

This chain links TRBV29-1 with TRBJ2-3, with a tentative D call TRBD2 (7 bases). The CDR3 is 15 amino acids. The V gene's germline CDR1 is SQVTM and CDR2 ANQGSEA. Trimming removed 3 bases from V and 4 bases from J, with 17 bases in between. As DNA, the CDR3 is TGCAGCGTTGATAAGGGGGAGGGCCTCGCAGATACGCAGTATTTT. This gives the protein CSVDKGEGLADTQYF.

The chain recombines TRBV19 with TRBJ1-2; 9 nucleotides align to TRBD1. Germline V gives CDR1 LNHDA, CDR2 SQIVND (reference sequence). The CDR3 runs 15 residues. The J segment lost 8 bases and the V segment lost 1 base, leaving 8 bases of the junction unmatched. CDR3 loop: CASSIVGTGRRGYTF. CDR3 in DNA: TGTGCCAGTAGTATAGTCGGGACAGGGCGGCGGGGCTACACCTTC.

This chain connects TRBV5-5 to TRBJ2-1, with a weak D call TRBD2 (6 bases). Germline V gene data show CDR1 as SGHKS and CDR2 as YYEKEE (reference sequence). Trimming removed 1 base at V and 8 bases at J, with 16 bases between. The CDR3 has 15 amino acids. The CDR3 nucleotides read TGTGCCAGCAGCTTGAAGAGACTAGAAGGGGATGAGCAGTTCTTC. Translation: CASSLKRLEGDEQFF. Variable domain in full (rest from reference TRBV5-5 and TRBJ2-1): DAGVTQSPTHLIKTRGQQVTLRCSPISGHKSVSWYQQVLGQGPQFIFQYYEKEERGRGNFPDRFSARQFPNYSSELNVNALLLGDSALYLCASSLKRLEGDEQFFGPGTRLTVL.

This rearrangement joins TRBV5-6 to TRBJ1-2, with 7 bases identical to TRBD1. The CDR3 is 14 amino acids. Germline CDR1 and CDR2: SGHDT and YYEEEE. The V gene end was trimmed by 4 bases and the J gene end by 5 bases; junction bases not matched to a gene: 8. As DNA, the CDR3 is TGTGCCAGCAGCCGACAGGGAAGAAAGTATGGCTACACCTTC. Amino acid sequence: CASSRQGRKYGYTF.

This chain uses TRBV28 with TRBJ2-1, with 8 bases lining up with TRBD1. Germline CDR1 MDHEN, CDR2 SYDVKM. This CDR3 has 18 amino acids. Trimming cost V 5 bases and J 3 bases; bases outside gene matches: 15. The CDR3 sequence is CASSPPLFVTGVYNEQFF. Here the CDR3 DNA reads TGTGCCAGCAGTCCGCCTTTATTTGTGACAGGGGTCTACAATGAGCAGTTCTTC.

V usage is TRBV5-1 and J usage is TRBJ2-3, with 15 bases matching TRBD2. The CDR3 contains 18 residues. V lost 4 bases, J lost 3 bases, and 9 bases stayed unmatched. CDR1 and CDR2 from the germline V gene are SGHRS and YFSETQ. CDR3 loop: CASSPGGGTSGRTDTQYF. The CDR3 region has the DNA TGCGCCAGCAGCCCCGGAGGCGGGACTAGCGGGAGGACAGATACGCAGTATTTT.

The rearrangement links TRBV29-1 to TRBJ2-3; TRBD1 is a possible D gene (6 bases). Germline loops: CDR1 SQVTM, CDR2 ANQGSEA. The V end was cut by 7 bases, the J end by 0 bases, with 14 bases between. The CDR3 has 14 amino acids. CDR3 amino acids: CSALNRASTDTQYF. CDR3 DNA: TGCAGCGCCCTAAACAGGGCAAGCACAGATACGCAGTATTTT.

This chain uses TRBV27 with TRBJ2-5; D perhaps matches TRBD1 (6 bases). V shed 5 bases and J shed 1 base, with 20 bases lying between them. Germline V CDR1 and CDR2: MNHEY, SMNVEV (reference sequence). The CDR3 runs 17 residues. CDR3 amino acids: CASSPHHRVFGQETQYF. In DNA form, the CDR3 reads TGTGCCAGCAGTCCCCACCACAGGGTGTTTGGCCAAGAGACCCAGTACTTC.

The gene calls are TRBV28 and TRBJ1-3; TRBD1 is a possible D gene (5 bases). The CDR3 spans 16 residues. CDR1 MDHEN and CDR2 SYDVKM come from the germline V gene. Trimming pared 4 bases from V and 0 bases from J, leaving 13 bases between. The CDR3 sequence is CASSSPRQHSGNTIYF. The CDR3 DNA is TGTGCCAGCAGTTCGCCCCGACAGCACTCTGGAAACACCATATATTTT.

J is TRBJ2-7 and V is TRBV4-1, with 10 bases identical to TRBD2. Germline-derived CDR1 and CDR2 are MGHRA and YSYEKL. This CDR3 is 16 amino acids long. After removal of 1 base from V and 4 bases from J, the junction contained 7 bases not matched to a gene. CDR3 in DNA: TGCGCCAGCAGCCAAGTTACGGGACTAGCGTTATACGAGCAGTACTTC. Protein sequence: CASSQVTGLALYEQYF.